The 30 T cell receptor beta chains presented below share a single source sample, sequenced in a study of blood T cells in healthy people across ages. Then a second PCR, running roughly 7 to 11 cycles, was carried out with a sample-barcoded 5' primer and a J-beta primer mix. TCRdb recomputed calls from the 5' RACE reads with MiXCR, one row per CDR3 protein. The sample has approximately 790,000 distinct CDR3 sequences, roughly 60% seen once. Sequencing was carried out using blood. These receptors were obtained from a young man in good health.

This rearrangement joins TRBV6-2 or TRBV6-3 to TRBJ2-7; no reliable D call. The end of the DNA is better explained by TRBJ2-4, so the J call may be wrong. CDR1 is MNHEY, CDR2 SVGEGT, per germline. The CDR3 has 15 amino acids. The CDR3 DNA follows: TGTGCCAGCAGTTACTTGGGTTGGAGCAGAAACATTCAGTACTTC. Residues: CASSYLGWSRNIQYF.

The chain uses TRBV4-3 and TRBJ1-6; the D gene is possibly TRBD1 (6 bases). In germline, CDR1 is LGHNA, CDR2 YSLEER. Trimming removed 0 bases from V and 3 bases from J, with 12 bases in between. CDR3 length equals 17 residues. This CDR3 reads CASSQDPGAFYNSPLHF. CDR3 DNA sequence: TGCGCCAGCAGCCAAGATCCAGGGGCCTTCTATAATTCACCCCTCCACTTT.

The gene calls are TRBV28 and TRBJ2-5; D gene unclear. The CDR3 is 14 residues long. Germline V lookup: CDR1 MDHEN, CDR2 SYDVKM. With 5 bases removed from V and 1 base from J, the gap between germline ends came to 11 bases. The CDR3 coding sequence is TGTGCCAGCAGTACCCGACAAACCCAAGAGACCCAGTACTTC. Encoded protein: CASSTRQTQETQYF. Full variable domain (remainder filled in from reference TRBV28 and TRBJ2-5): DVKVTQSSRYLVKRTGEKVFLECVQDMDHENMFWYRQDPGLGLRLIYFSYDVKMKEKGDIPEGYSVSREKKERFSLILESASTNQTSMYLCASSTRQTQETQYFGPGTRLLVL.

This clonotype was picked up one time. The CDR3 nucleotides read TGTGCCAGCAGCCTTGGGACACCTCCCTACGAGCAGTACTTC. It translates to CASSLGTPPYEQYF. The rearrangement joins TRBV13 to TRBJ2-4, with D possibly being TRBD1 (6 bases). The J call may be wrong; the DNA end is better matched by TRBJ2-7. The CDR3 is 14 amino acids. The germline V gene has CDR1 PRHDT and CDR2 FYEKMQ (reference sequence).

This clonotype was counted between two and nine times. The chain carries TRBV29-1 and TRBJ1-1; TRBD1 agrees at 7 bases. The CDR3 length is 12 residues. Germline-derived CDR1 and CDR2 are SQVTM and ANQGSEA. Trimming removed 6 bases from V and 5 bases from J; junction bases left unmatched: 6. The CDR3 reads CSVKGGATEAFF. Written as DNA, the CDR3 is TGCAGCGTGAAAGGGGGCGCGACTGAAGCTTTCTTT.

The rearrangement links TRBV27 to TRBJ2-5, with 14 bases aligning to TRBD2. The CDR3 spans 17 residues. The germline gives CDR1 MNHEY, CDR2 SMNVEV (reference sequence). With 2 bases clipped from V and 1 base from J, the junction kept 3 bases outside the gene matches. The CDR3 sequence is CASSLRGTSGGQETQYF. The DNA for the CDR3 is TGTGCCAGCAGTTTAAGGGGGACTAGCGGGGGCCAAGAGACCCAGTACTTC.

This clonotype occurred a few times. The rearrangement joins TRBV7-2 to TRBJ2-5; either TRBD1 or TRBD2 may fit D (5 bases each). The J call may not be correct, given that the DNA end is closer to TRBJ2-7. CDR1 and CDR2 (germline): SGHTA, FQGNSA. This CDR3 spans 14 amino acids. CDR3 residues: CASSLEGTINEQYF. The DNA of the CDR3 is TGTGCCAGCAGCTTAGAAGGGACCATCAACGAGCAGTACTTC.

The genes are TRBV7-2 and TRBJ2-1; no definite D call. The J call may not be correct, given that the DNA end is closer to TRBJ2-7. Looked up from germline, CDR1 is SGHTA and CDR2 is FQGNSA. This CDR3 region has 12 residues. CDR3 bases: TGTGCCAGCAGCTACACCCGGCACGAGCAGTACTTC. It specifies CASSYTRHEQYF.

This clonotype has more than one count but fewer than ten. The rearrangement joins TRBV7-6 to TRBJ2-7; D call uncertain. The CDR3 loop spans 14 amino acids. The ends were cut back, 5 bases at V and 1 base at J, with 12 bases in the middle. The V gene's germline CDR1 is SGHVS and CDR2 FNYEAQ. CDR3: CASSRYLGSYEQYF. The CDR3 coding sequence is TGTGCCAGCAGCCGGTACTTAGGTTCCTACGAGCAGTACTTC.

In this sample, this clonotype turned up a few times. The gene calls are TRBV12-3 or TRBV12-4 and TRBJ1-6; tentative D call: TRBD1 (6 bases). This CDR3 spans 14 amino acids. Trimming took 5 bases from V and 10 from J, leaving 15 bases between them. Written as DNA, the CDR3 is TGTGCCAGCAGTACAGGGCAGTCGGTCTCACCCCTCCACTTT. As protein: CASSTGQSVSPLHF.

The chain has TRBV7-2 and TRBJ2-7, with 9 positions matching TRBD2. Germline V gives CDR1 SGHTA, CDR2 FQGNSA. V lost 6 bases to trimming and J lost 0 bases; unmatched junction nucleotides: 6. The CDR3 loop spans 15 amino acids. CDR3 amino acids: CASSAGLAFSYEQYF. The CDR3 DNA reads TGTGCCAGCAGTGCGGGACTAGCCTTCTCCTACGAGCAGTACTTC.

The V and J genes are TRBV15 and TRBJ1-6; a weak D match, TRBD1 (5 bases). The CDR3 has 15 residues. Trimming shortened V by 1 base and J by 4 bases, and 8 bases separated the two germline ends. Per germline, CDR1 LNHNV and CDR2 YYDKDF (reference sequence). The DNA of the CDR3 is TGTGCCACCAGCAGAGGTGGGGGATATAATTCACCCCTCCACTTT. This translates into CATSRGGGYNSPLHF.

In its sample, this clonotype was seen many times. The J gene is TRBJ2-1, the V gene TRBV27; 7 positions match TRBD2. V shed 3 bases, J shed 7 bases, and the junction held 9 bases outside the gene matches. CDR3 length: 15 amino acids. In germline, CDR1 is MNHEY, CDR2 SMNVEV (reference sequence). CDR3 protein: CASSFWGLAENEQFF. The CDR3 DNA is TGTGCCAGCAGTTTTTGGGGTCTAGCGGAAAATGAGCAGTTCTTC.

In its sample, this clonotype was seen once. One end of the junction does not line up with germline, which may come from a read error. The CDR3 reads CASSYRGRLTSGTTIYF. Here the CDR3 DNA reads TGTGCCAGCAGTTACAGGGGCCGCCTGACCTCTGGAACCACCATATATTTT. V and J are TRBV6-5 and TRBJ1-3; a possible D gene is TRBD1 (5 bases). CDR3 length: 17 amino acids. Germline CDR1 MNHEY, CDR2 SVGAGI.

The CDR3 sequence: CASSRRREQFF. CDR3 nucleotides: TGTGCCAGCAGCCGGAGGCGCGAGCAGTTCTTC. The chain joins TRBV3-1 to TRBJ2-1, with D possibly matching TRBD2 (5 bases). Trimming removed 4 bases at V and 10 bases at J, with 8 bases between. Germline CDR1 is LGHDT and CDR2 is YNNKEL (reference sequence). CDR3 length: 11 residues.

DNA for the CDR3: TGTGCCACCAGCATTGGAACAGGAACCTACGAGCAGTACTTC. Encoded protein: CATSIGTGTYEQYF. The chain joins TRBV15 to TRBJ2-7; possibly TRBD1 for D (5 bases). V was trimmed by 4 bases and J by 2 bases, leaving 12 bases between them. Germline values: CDR1 LNHNV, CDR2 YYDKDF (reference sequence). The CDR3 consists of 14 residues. The entire variable domain, with the rest obtained from reference TRBV15 and TRBJ2-7, is as follows: DAMVIQNPRYQVTQFGKPVTLSCSQTLNHNVMYWYQQKSSQAPKLLFHYYDKDFNNEADTPDNFQSRRPNTSFCFLDIRSPGLGDTAMYLCATSIGTGTYEQYFGPGTRLTVT.

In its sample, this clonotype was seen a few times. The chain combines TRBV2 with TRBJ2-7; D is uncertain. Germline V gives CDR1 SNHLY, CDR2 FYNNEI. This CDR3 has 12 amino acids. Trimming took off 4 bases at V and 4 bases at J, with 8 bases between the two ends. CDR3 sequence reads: CASSVGEYEQYF. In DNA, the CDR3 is TGTGCCAGCAGTGTTGGGGAATACGAGCAGTACTTC.

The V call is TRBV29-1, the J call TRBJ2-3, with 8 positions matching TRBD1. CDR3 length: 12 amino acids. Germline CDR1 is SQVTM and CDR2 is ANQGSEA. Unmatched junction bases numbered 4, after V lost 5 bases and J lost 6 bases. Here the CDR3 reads CSVLYRGDTQYF. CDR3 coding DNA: TGCAGCGTTTTATACAGGGGGGATACGCAGTATTTT.

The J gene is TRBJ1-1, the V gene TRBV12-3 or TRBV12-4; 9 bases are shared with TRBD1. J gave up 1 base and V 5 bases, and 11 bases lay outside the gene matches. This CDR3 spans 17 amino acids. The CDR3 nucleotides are TGTGCCAGCAGTGTCCGGGACAGGGTTGTTGGGAACACTGAAGCTTTCTTT. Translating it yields CASSVRDRVVGNTEAFF.

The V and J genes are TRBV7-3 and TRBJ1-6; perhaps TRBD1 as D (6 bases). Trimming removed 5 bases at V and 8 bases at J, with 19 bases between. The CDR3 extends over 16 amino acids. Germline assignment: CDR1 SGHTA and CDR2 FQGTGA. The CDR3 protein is CASSPGGQGTDSPLHF. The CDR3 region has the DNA TGTGCCAGCAGCCCCGGCGGGCAGGGGACGGATTCACCCCTCCACTTT.

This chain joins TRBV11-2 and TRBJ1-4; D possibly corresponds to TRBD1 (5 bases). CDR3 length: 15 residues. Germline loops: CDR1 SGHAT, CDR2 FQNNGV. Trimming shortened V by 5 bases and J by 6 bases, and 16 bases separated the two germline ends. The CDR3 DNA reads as TGTGCCAGCAGCGACACAGGCGAGAAGGATGAAAAACTGTTTTTT. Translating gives CASSDTGEKDEKLFF.

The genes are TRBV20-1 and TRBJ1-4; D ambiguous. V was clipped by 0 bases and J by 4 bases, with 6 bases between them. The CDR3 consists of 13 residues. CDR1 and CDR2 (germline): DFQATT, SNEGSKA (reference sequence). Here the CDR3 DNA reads TGCAGTGCTAGAGATGGCAATAATGAAAAACTGTTTTTT. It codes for CSARDGNNEKLFF.

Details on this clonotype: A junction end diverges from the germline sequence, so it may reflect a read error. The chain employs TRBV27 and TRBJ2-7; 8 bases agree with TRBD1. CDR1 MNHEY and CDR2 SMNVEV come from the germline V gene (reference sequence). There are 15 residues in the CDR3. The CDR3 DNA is TGCGCCAGCAGTCGAGGACAGGGTTCGAGCTACGAGCAGTACTTC. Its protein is CASSRGQGSSYEQYF.

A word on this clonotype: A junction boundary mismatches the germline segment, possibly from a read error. Written as DNA, the CDR3 is TGTGCCAGCAGCCAAGGAACCGGGACAGGGGAACCAGACACGCAGTATTTT. Protein product: CASSQGTGTGEPDTQYF. The V and J genes are TRBV4-2 and TRBJ2-3; 10 positions agree with TRBD1. CDR3 length: 17 amino acids. From germline, CDR1 is LGHNA and CDR2 YNFKEQ.

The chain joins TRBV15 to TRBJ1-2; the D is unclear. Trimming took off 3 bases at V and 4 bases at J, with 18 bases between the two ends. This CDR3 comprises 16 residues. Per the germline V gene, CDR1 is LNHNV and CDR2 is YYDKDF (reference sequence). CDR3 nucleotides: TGTGCCACCAGCAGTCATACCCATAGGGCGGGCTATGGCTACACCTTC. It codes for CATSSHTHRAGYGYTF. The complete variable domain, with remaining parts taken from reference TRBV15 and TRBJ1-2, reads DAMVIQNPRYQVTQFGKPVTLSCSQTLNHNVMYWYQQKSSQAPKLLFHYYDKDFNNEADTPDNFQSRRPNTSFCFLDIRSPGLGDTAMYLCATSSHTHRAGYGYTFGSGTRLTVV.

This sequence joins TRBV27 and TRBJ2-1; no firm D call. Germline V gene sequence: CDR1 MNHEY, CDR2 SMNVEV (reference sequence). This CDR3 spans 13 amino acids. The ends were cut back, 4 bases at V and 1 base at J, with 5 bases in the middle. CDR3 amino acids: CASSWNSYNEQFF. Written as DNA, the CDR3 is TGTGCCAGCAGTTGGAATTCCTACAATGAGCAGTTCTTC.

The CDR3 DNA follows: TGTGCCAGCACCCCAGTCGGGGAGGGGCAAGCTTTCTTT. Protein: CASTPVGEGQAFF. V and J are TRBV7-9 and TRBJ1-1, with TRBD1 as a possible D gene (5 bases). V dropped 7 bases and J dropped 9 bases, with 18 bases sitting between them. This CDR3 contains 13 residues. The germline CDR1 and CDR2 sequences are SEHNR and FQNEAQ (reference sequence).

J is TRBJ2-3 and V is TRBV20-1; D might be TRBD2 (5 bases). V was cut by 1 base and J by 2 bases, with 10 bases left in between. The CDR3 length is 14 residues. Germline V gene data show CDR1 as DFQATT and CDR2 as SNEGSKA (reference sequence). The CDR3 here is CSARVGGFTDTQYF. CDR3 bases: TGCAGTGCTAGAGTCGGCGGGTTCACAGATACGCAGTATTTT.

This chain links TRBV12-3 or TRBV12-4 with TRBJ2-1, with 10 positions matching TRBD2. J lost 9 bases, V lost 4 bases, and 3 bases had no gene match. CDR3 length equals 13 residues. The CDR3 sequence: CASSSLAGVEQFF. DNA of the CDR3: TGTGCCAGCAGTTCCCTAGCGGGGGTTGAGCAGTTCTTC.

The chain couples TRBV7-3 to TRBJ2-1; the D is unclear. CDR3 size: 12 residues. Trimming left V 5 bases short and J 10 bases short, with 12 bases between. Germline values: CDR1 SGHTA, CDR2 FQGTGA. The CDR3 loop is CASSPPAGEQFF. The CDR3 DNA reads TGTGCCAGCAGCCCCCCGGCAGGCGAGCAGTTCTTC.